One sample yielded the 23 T cell receptor beta chains listed below, sequenced in a study of T cells in Graves' hyperthyroidism and ophthalmopathy. Researchers took RNA transcripts and amplified the TCR beta CDR3 regions from them. The HTBI set primed first-round TCR CDR3 RT-PCR. MiXCR, run by TCRdb on the multiplex PCR reads, gives a single entry per CDR3 protein. Found here are more than 550,000 distinct CDR3 sequences, roughly 46% of them singletons; the top ten hold less than 9%. Material for sequencing was peripheral blood or thyroid tissue (not recorded which). The receptors come from an adult man with Graves' disease, either hyperthyroidism or ophthalmopathy (not recorded which).

This clonotype was counted between two and nine times. The chain uses TRBV5-5 and TRBJ1-1; TRBD1 agrees at 7 bases. This CDR3 has 14 amino acids. Germline V CDR1 and CDR2: SGHKS, YYEKEE (reference sequence). V lost 0 bases and J lost 4; bases outside the gene matches: 3. The CDR3 is CASSLGDRLTEAFF. CDR3 nucleotide sequence: TGTGCCAGCAGCTTGGGGGACAGACTCACTGAAGCTTTCTTT.

The chain recombines TRBV15 with TRBJ1-2; 9 positions agree with TRBD1. V trimming: 5 bases; J trimming: 3 bases; junction bases outside the gene matches: 10. Looked up from germline, CDR1 is LNHNV and CDR2 is YYDKDF (reference sequence). The CDR3 length is 16 residues. The CDR3 bases are TGTGCCACCAGCGTTGAGCAGGGACAGGGTGACTATGGCTACACCTTC. Protein sequence: CATSVEQGQGDYGYTF.

This sequence joins TRBV29-1 and TRBJ1-1; 7 nucleotides agree with TRBD1. Germline V gene lookup returns CDR1 SQVTM and CDR2 ANQGSEA. The CDR3 is 16 residues long. Unmatched junction bases numbered 11, after V lost 3 bases and J lost 1 base. The CDR3 nucleotides read TGCAGCGTTGAGACCTACCGACAGGGAAGGAACACTGAAGCTTTCTTT. It codes for CSVETYRQGRNTEAFF.

The chain links TRBV12-3 or TRBV12-4 to TRBJ1-1, with unresolved D. This CDR3 comprises 13 residues. Between the trimmed V and J ends, which lost 3 bases and 5 bases, there was a span of 10 bases. CDR3 bases: TGTGCCAGCAGTTTGCCCTTTAGGACTGAAGCTTTCTTT. Encoded protein: CASSLPFRTEAFF.

This sequence joins TRBV19 and TRBJ1-5; TRBD1 is a possible D gene (5 bases). CDR1 is LNHDA and CDR2 is SQIVND in the germline V gene (reference sequence). Trimming shortened V by 2 bases and J by 5 bases, and 10 bases separated the two germline ends. The CDR3 loop spans 14 amino acids. The CDR3 bases are TGTGCCAGTAGTATAAGAGGGGCGGATCAGCCCCAGCATTTT. As protein: CASSIRGADQPQHF.

Concerning this clonotype: At one boundary the junction diverges from the germline segment, which might be a read error. The chain recombines TRBV6-5 with TRBJ2-7; D gene unclear. Looked up from germline, CDR1 is MNHEY and CDR2 is SVGAGI. The CDR3 is 11 residues long. The CDR3 loop is CAISYGREQYF. DNA for the CDR3: TGTGCCATCAGTTACGGTCGCGAGCAGTACTTC.

The chain uses TRBV5-1 and TRBJ1-1; 8 bases line up with TRBD1. The CDR3 runs 14 residues. Trimming took 6 bases from V and 2 from J; bases not matched to a gene: 6. Germline V lookup: CDR1 SGHRS, CDR2 YFSETQ. Written as DNA, the CDR3 is TGCGCCAGCAAGATGACAGGGGCTAACACTGAAGCTTTCTTT. Protein: CASKMTGANTEAFF.

This clonotype was found a few times. The CDR3 bases are TGTGCCAGCAGCTTGGAGGAATCCTACGAGCAGTACTTC. Translation: CASSLEESYEQYF. The genes are TRBV11-3 and TRBJ2-7, with D possibly being TRBD2 (5 bases). The CDR3 consists of 13 residues. V gave up 3 bases and J gave up 1 base, with 7 bases separating them. CDR1 is SGHNT, CDR2 YENEEA, per germline.

The V call is TRBV2, the J call TRBJ1-5, with unresolved D. Germline-derived CDR1 and CDR2 are SNHLY and FYNNEI. This CDR3 spans 13 amino acids. V gave up 4 bases and J gave up 4 bases, with 8 bases separating them. The CDR3 DNA follows: TGTGCCAGCAGTGGTGCCGATAATCAGCCCCAGCATTTT. Protein sequence: CASSGADNQPQHF.

This clonotype was recorded many times. The rearrangement uses TRBV10-3 and TRBJ1-2; D is undetermined. The length of the CDR3 is 11 residues. CDR1 ENHRY and CDR2 SYGVKD come from the germline V gene. V was pared by 2 bases and J by 7 bases, with 5 bases between. CDR3 in DNA: TGTGCCATCAGTGAGGGAATTGGCTACACCTTC. Its protein is CAISEGIGYTF.

This clonotype was detected a few times. The gene calls are TRBV7-8 and TRBJ1-4, with D perhaps TRBD1 (5 bases). The CDR3 is 13 amino acids. The germline CDR1 and CDR2 sequences are SGHVS and FQNEAQ. V was shortened by 8 bases and J by 4 bases, with 11 bases between the two germline ends. In DNA, the CDR3 is TGTGCCAGCTCACCAGGGTTTAATGAAAAACTGTTTTTT. Translation gives CASSPGFNEKLFF.

The chain combines TRBV7-4 with TRBJ1-2, with 7 bases aligning to TRBD1. In germline, CDR1 is SGHVT, CDR2 SQSDAQ. The CDR3 is made up of 13 amino acids. Trimming took 3 bases from V and 7 from J; bases not matched to a gene: 5. CDR3 coding DNA: TGTGCCAGCAGCTTGGTTGCAGGGGGTGGCTACACCTTC. The encoded protein is CASSLVAGGGYTF.

The CDR3 DNA follows: TGTGCCAGCAGTTTGTCGGGACAGAATTCACCCCTCCACTTT. Residues: CASSLSGQNSPLHF. The gene calls are TRBV12-3 or TRBV12-4 and TRBJ1-6; 7 bases are shared with TRBD1. The CDR3 length is 14 residues. V dropped 3 bases and J dropped 7; count of bases not matched to a gene: 3.

This rearrangement joins TRBV5-6 to TRBJ1-5, with D hard to call. Trimming took 0 bases from V and 3 from J, leaving 13 bases between them. Germline-derived CDR1 and CDR2 are SGHDT and YYEEEE. The CDR3 loop spans 16 amino acids. The CDR3 DNA reads as TGTGCCAGCAGCTTGGAGAGTTCTAGCTACAATCAGCCCCAGCATTTT. It specifies CASSLESSSYNQPQHF.

This clonotype has only a few counts. The V call is TRBV11-2, the J call TRBJ2-2, with TRBD1 matching 8 bases. The last part of the DNA fits TRBJ1-1 better; the J call may be wrong. CDR3 size: 16 residues. The V gene's germline CDR1 is SGHAT and CDR2 FQNNGV. The DNA of the CDR3 is TGTGCCAGCAGCAAGGAACTTATGTTGCCAGGGGGCGAGGCTTTCTTT. Translating gives CASSKELMLPGGEAFF.

This chain joins TRBV7-9 and TRBJ1-5; D perhaps matches TRBD1 (5 bases). In germline, CDR1 is SEHNR, CDR2 FQNEAQ (reference sequence). V gave up 2 bases and J gave up 7 bases, with 12 bases separating them. The CDR3 loop spans 14 amino acids. CDR3 bases: TGTGCCAGCAGCTTACAGGGACCCCACCAGCCCCAGCATTTT. Encoded protein: CASSLQGPHQPQHF. Combining the CDR3 with reference TRBV7-9 and TRBJ1-5 gives the whole variable domain DTGVSQNPRHKITKRGQNVTFRCDPISEHNRLYWYRQTLGQGPEFLTYFQNEAQLEKSRLLSDRFSAERPKGSFSTLEIQRTEQGDSAMYLCASSLQGPHQPQHFGDGTRLSIL.

The CDR3 DNA reads as TGTGCCAGCAGCACCCCAGGGGGCAGGGGAGGAGAGACCCAGTACTTC. This codes for CASSTPGGRGGETQYF. The rearrangement links TRBV7-3 to TRBJ2-5; 8 nucleotides match TRBD1. This CDR3 has 16 residues. The V and J ends lost 5 bases and 4 bases, in that order; junction bases with no gene match: 12. In germline, CDR1 is SGHTA, CDR2 FQGTGA. Full variable domain (missing parts from reference TRBV7-3 and TRBJ2-5): GAGVSQTPSNKVTEKGKYVELRCDPISGHTALYWYRQSLGQGPEFLIYFQGTGAADDSGLPNDRFFAVRPEGSVSTLKIQRTERGDSAVYLCASSTPGGRGGETQYFGPGTRLLVL.

This clonotype was seen only a few times. This chain uses TRBV5-4 with TRBJ2-5; 7 bases are a match to TRBD2. The CDR3 sequence is 15 residues long. Germline V gene data show CDR1 as SGHNT and CDR2 as YYREEE (reference sequence). The junction had 11 bases not matched to a gene; V was cut back by 4 bases and J by 5 bases. CDR3 in DNA: TGTGCCAGCAGCGGCGGGGGTAGGTCGGCGGAGACCCAGTACTTC. Protein sequence: CASSGGGRSAETQYF.

The chain carries TRBV10-3 and TRBJ1-5, with D perhaps TRBD1 (6 bases). The CDR3 runs 15 residues. The germline CDR1 and CDR2 sequences are ENHRY and SYGVKD. V was trimmed by 0 bases and J by 11 bases, leaving 17 bases between them. This CDR3 reads CAISESGAALWSQHF. In nucleotides, the CDR3 is TGTGCCATCAGTGAGTCGGGGGCAGCGTTGTGGTCCCAGCATTTT.

The CDR3 here is CASSLGSAQETQYF. CDR3 sequence (DNA): TGTGCCAGCAGCTTAGGGTCGGCCCAAGAGACCCAGTACTTC. The chain recombines TRBV7-2 with TRBJ2-5; D gene ambiguous. V gave up 1 base and J gave up 1 base, with 7 bases separating them. The CDR3 totals 14 residues. Germline CDR1 is SGHTA and CDR2 is FQGNSA. Full variable domain (missing parts from reference TRBV7-2 and TRBJ2-5): GAGVSQSPSNKVTEKGKDVELRCDPISGHTALYWYRQSLGQGLEFLIYFQGNSAPDKSGLPSDRFSAERTGGSVSTLTIQRTQQEDSAVYLCASSLGSAQETQYFGPGTRLLVL.

Turning to this clonotype: With a much larger clone just one base away, this may be a read error. V gene TRBV7-9 combines with J gene TRBJ1-4; tentative D call: TRBD1 (5 bases). This CDR3 has 14 residues. Germline CDR1 SEHNR, CDR2 FQNEAQ (reference sequence). V dropped 5 bases and J dropped 4 bases, with 11 bases sitting between them. CDR3 sequence reads: CASSPDRLNEKLFF. DNA for the CDR3: TGTGCCAGCAGCCCCGACAGACTTAATGAAAAACTGTTTTTT.

This clonotype showed up many times. The CDR3 region has the DNA TGCGCCAGCAGCCCCAACCATTCACCCCTCCACTTT. Translating gives CASSPNHSPLHF. This chain uses TRBV5-1 with TRBJ1-6; D is ambiguous. V lost 4 bases to trimming and J lost 8 bases, with 7 bases between them. This CDR3 has 12 amino acids. Germline lookup yields CDR1 SGHRS and CDR2 YFSETQ.

This chain links TRBV6-6 with TRBJ2-2; D call uncertain. V was clipped by 6 bases and J by 4 bases, with 18 bases between them. CDR3 length: 16 residues. Germline CDR1 reads MNHNY; CDR2 reads SVGAGI (reference sequence). The CDR3 DNA reads TGTGCCAGCAGCCGGAGACGCGACTCGGGCACCGGGGAGCTGTTTTTT. Amino acid sequence: CASSRRRDSGTGELFF.